This record looks at one T cell receptor (beta chain) sequence and its context. The antigen remains unidentified. These data originate in a study of T cell responses to AZD1222 COVID-19 vaccine. Whole-study findings and limits: Baseline serostatus was positive in only a handful of AZD1222 recipients.

Germline V CDR1 and CDR2: SQVTM, ANQGSEA. Trimming at V came to 6 bases and at J to 4 bases, leaving 6 bases not matched to a gene. CDR3 size: 13 residues. Measured with immunoSEQ multiplex PCR; TCRdb has only the in-frame clones, and not every one. The table shows roughly 110,000 clones, with around 90% occurring only once. The source of this sequence is an adult in good health. This chain connects TRBV29-1 to TRBJ2-5, with 9 bases lining up with TRBD2. The specimen was peripheral blood, collected on day 0 of AZD1222 vaccination. The CDR3 region has the DNA TGCAGCGTCTCTCCGGGACTAGCAGAGACCCAGTACTTC. This gives the protein CSVSPGLAETQYF.